One and the same sample provided the 5 T cell receptor beta chains below, sequenced in a study of CD8 T cells in ankylosing spondylitis. TCRdb re-called the 5' RACE reads through MiXCR, storing one row per CDR3 protein. The data hold 150,000 to 200,000 distinct CDR3 sequences, with about an eighth observed a single time. The source material was blood, either unsorted or a sorted T cell fraction (not recorded which). All receptors come from a female donor with ankylosing spondylitis or in good health (not recorded which).

As regards this clonotype: The conserved phenylalanine or tryptophan is not found at the CDR3 terminus, so this likely reflects a read error. The rearrangement joins TRBV4-2 to TRBJ2-5; D is unclear. Germline V gives CDR1 LGHNA, CDR2 YNFKEQ. This CDR3 has 12 residues. V lost 0 bases, J lost 6 bases, and 5 bases lay in between. The DNA of the CDR3 is TGTGCCAGCAGCCAAGACCTCCAGACCCAGTACCTC. Protein product: CASSQDLQTQYL.

This clonotype was observed a few times. The V call is TRBV2, the J call TRBJ2-5; no definite D call. Per germline, CDR1 SNHLY and CDR2 FYNNEI. The CDR3 spans 14 residues. Trimming stripped 6 bases from V and 0 bases from J, with 11 bases between. CDR3 nucleotides: TGTGCCAGCAGCGAGTCGACCCACCAAGAGACCCAGTACTTC. Its translation is CASSESTHQETQYF.

This clonotype turned up a few times. The rearrangement uses TRBV20-1 and TRBJ2-1; perhaps TRBD2 as D (6 bases). The CDR3 has 11 residues. From germline, CDR1 is DFQATT and CDR2 SNEGSKA (reference sequence). Here the CDR3 DNA reads TGCGGGGGGACCCATTACAATGAGCAGTTCTTC. The encoded protein is CGGTHYNEQFF.

The gene calls are TRBV9 and TRBJ2-2, with D hard to call. Germline CDR1 reads SGDLS; CDR2 reads YYNGEE. This CDR3 comprises 11 residues. V lost 2 bases, J lost 7 bases, and 3 bases lay in between. Here the CDR3 DNA reads TGTGCCAGCAGCGTCGACGGGGAGCTGTTTTTT. This encodes CASSVDGELFF.

The chain couples TRBV9 to TRBJ2-7; TRBD2 might be the D (5 bases). The V end was cut by 0 bases, the J end by 0 bases, with 7 bases between. CDR3 size: 14 residues. From germline, CDR1 is SGDLS and CDR2 YYNGEE. The chain's CDR3 is CASSVGADSYEQYF. As DNA, the CDR3 is TGTGCCAGCAGCGTAGGAGCGGACTCCTACGAGCAGTACTTC.